A selection of T cell receptor beta chains follows, all from one sample in a study of T cells in Graves' hyperthyroidism and ophthalmopathy. TCRdb reprocessed the multiplex PCR reads via MiXCR and lists one record per CDR3 protein. Of 600,000 to 850,000 distinct CDR3 sequences listed, over 15% are singletons. The sample taken for sequencing was blood. All receptors derive from a woman aged 45 to 65 with Graves' hyperthyroidism that later progressed to Graves' ophthalmopathy. CDR3s include the opening cysteine and the closing phenylalanine or tryptophan. D genes are given only for firm matches. Part of the rows lack a size; the others show once, few, many or a class for expanded clones.

DNA: TGCGCCAGCAGCTTGGAACCGCGGGGGGGTTACCGCACAGATACGCAGTATTTT; CDR3: CASSLEPRGGYRTDTQYF; V: TRBV5-1; size: few; J: TRBJ2-3; D: TRBD2
DNA: TGTGCCGGCAGCCAGCCGGGACAGCAGTACAATGAGCAGTTCTTC; CDR3: CAGSQPGQQYNEQFF; V: TRBV7-6; size: NA; J: TRBJ2-1; D: TRBD1
DNA: TGTGCCAGCAGAAACAGTGGACGGGGGGGGTATGGCTACACCTTC; CDR3: CASRNSGRGGYGYTF; V: TRBV12-3/TRBV12-4; size: many; J: TRBJ1-2; D: NA
DNA: TGTGCCAGCGGGATGAGGGGAGCGAACAACGGGGAGCTGTTTTTT; CDR3: CASGMRGANNGELFF; V: TRBV7-2; size: many; J: TRBJ2-2; D: NA
DNA: TGTGCCAGTTCCATGGGGGGGCGGAACACTGAAGCTTTCTTT; CDR3: CASSMGGRNTEAFF; V: TRBV19; size: NA; J: TRBJ1-1; D: NA
DNA: TGCAGCGTTGCAGGGTCGAACACTGAAGCTTTCTTT; CDR3: CSVAGSNTEAFF; V: TRBV29-1; size: NA; J: TRBJ1-1; D: NA
DNA: TGTGCCTGCAGTGACCCGGGGACAGGGGCCCGAGGAGGCTACACCTTC; CDR3: CACSDPGTGARGGYTF; V: TRBV12-3/TRBV12-4; size: NA; J: TRBJ1-2; D: TRBD1
DNA: TGTGCCAGCAGGCCGAGTTCCGGCGGGCAGCCCCAGCATTTT; CDR3: CASRPSSGGQPQHF; V: TRBV6-1; size: few; J: TRBJ1-5; D: NA
DNA: TGTGCCAGCAGCGAACAGACAGGGTCCCATTCACCCCTCCACTTT; CDR3: CASSEQTGSHSPLHF; V: TRBV9; size: few; J: TRBJ1-6; D: TRBD1
DNA: TGCGCCAGCAGCATGGATGCGGGCCATCAGCCCCAGCATTTT; CDR3: CASSMDAGHQPQHF; V: TRBV5-1; size: many; J: TRBJ1-5; D: NA
DNA: TGTGCCAGCAGCTCCGGACAGGGAGGGACTCAGCCCCAGCATTTT; CDR3: CASSSGQGGTQPQHF; V: TRBV3-1; size: few; J: TRBJ1-5; D: TRBD1
DNA: TGCGCCAGCGCCGGGACAGGGGGCTACACGAACTATGGCTACACCTTC; CDR3: CASAGTGGYTNYGYTF; V: TRBV10-2; size: NA; J: TRBJ1-2; D: TRBD1
DNA: TGTGCCAGTAGTATAGGGGACAGGGTGGATGGCTACACCTTC; CDR3: CASSIGDRVDGYTF; V: TRBV19; size: NA; J: TRBJ1-2; D: TRBD1
DNA: TGTGCCAGCAGCTTGGGGGGGGCCTCAGATACGCAGTATTTT; CDR3: CASSLGGASDTQYF; V: TRBV7-6; size: many; J: TRBJ2-3; D: NA
DNA: TGCGCCAGCAGCCACGATCAGGGACAGTACTATAATTCACCCCTCCACTTT; CDR3: CASSHDQGQYYNSPLHF; V: TRBV4-1; size: NA; J: TRBJ1-6; D: TRBD1
DNA: TGTGCCAGCAGACGGAGGACACTTGTAAGGGAAAAACTGTTTTTT; CDR3: CASRRRTLVREKLFF; V: TRBV12-3/TRBV12-4; size: many; J: TRBJ1-4; D: NA
DNA: TGCGCCAGCAGCCAAGGGGGGGGCAGCTGGGAAGGTTATGGCTACACCTTC; CDR3: CASSQGGGSWEGYGYTF; V: TRBV4-3; size: NA; J: TRBJ1-2; D: NA
DNA: TGTGCCAGCAGCGTAGGCACAGGGGGCTGCGAGCAGTACTTC; CDR3: CASSVGTGGCEQYF; V: TRBV9; size: NA; J: TRBJ2-7; D: TRBD1
DNA: TGTGCCAGCACTACAGGGGGCAGGACTGAAGCTTTCTTT; CDR3: CASTTGGRTEAFF; V: TRBV12-3/TRBV12-4; size: many; J: TRBJ1-1; D: TRBD1
DNA: TGTGCCAGCACCCCCGGTGCGGCGGGAAGCTCCTACAATGAGCAGTTCTTC; CDR3: CASTPGAAGSSYNEQFF; V: TRBV6-1; size: NA; J: TRBJ2-1; D: NA
DNA: TGTGCCAGCAGTTTCGCTGGGGGGGGGCCAGATACGCAGTATTTT; CDR3: CASSFAGGGPDTQYF; V: TRBV27; size: few; J: TRBJ2-3; D: NA
DNA: TGTGCCAGCAGGGATTGGGCTCCCCGGGGGGAGGCTTTCTTT; CDR3: CASRDWAPRGEAFF; V: TRBV2; size: many; J: TRBJ1-1; D: NA
DNA: TGTGCCAGTAGTCCTGCGGGGAGGCACAATGAGCAGTTCTTC; CDR3: CASSPAGRHNEQFF; V: TRBV19; size: NA; J: TRBJ2-1; D: NA
DNA: TGCGCCAGCAGAACTACAGGGGGCCCGAACACTGAAGCTTTCTTT; CDR3: CASRTTGGPNTEAFF; V: TRBV5-1; size: few; J: TRBJ1-1; D: TRBD1
DNA: TGTGCCAGCAGTTATCGCCGACAGGGCCCTTACTATGGCTACACCTTC; CDR3: CASSYRRQGPYYGYTF; V: TRBV6-5; size: many; J: TRBJ1-2; D: TRBD1
DNA: TGTGCCAGCAGTGGAGAAGTCTACAATGAGCAGTTCTTC; CDR3: CASSGEVYNEQFF; V: TRBV11-2; size: NA; J: TRBJ2-1; D: NA
DNA: TGTGCCAGCAGCTTAGAGTTTTTAAACAGAAACTATGGCTACACCTTC; CDR3: CASSLEFLNRNYGYTF; V: TRBV7-2; size: NA; J: TRBJ1-2; D: NA
DNA: TGTGCCAGCTCACCGCAGGACAGTGAAGCTTTCTTT; CDR3: CASSPQDSEAFF; V: TRBV18; size: many; J: TRBJ1-1; D: NA
DNA: TGTGCCTGGAGGCCATTCGCCCAAACTGAAGCTTTCTTT; CDR3: CAWRPFAQTEAFF; V: TRBV30; size: many; J: TRBJ1-1; D: NA
DNA: TGTGCCAGCAGCGTAGATTGGGCGCGGACTGAAGCTTTCTTT; CDR3: CASSVDWARTEAFF; V: TRBV9; size: NA; J: TRBJ1-1; D: NA
DNA: TGTGCCAGCAGTGCTTACACTTCGGCCAACACTGAAGCTTTCTTT; CDR3: CASSAYTSANTEAFF; V: TRBV6-1; size: few; J: TRBJ1-1; D: NA
DNA: TGTGCCAGCAGCCAAGATAACGGACCCTACTACGAGCAGTACTTC; CDR3: CASSQDNGPYYEQYF; V: TRBV3-1; size: once; J: TRBJ2-7; D: NA
DNA: TGTGCCAGCAGTTACCCGACACAGAACTATGGCTACACCTTC; CDR3: CASSYPTQNYGYTF; V: TRBV6-5; size: many; J: TRBJ1-2; D: NA
DNA: TGTGCCATCGCCCGGATAGCCGGGACAGCTGCTAACTATGGCTACACCTTC; CDR3: CAIARIAGTAANYGYTF; V: TRBV10-3; size: many; J: TRBJ1-2; D: TRBD1
DNA: TGTGCCAGCAGTTCCCGGGACGGCTCCTACGAGCAGTACTTC; CDR3: CASSSRDGSYEQYF; V: TRBV6-5; size: many; J: TRBJ2-7; D: NA
DNA: TGTGCCAGCAGTGATAAGTCCCAAGGGGATACGCAGTATTTT; CDR3: CASSDKSQGDTQYF; V: TRBV6-4; size: NA; J: TRBJ2-3; D: NA
DNA: TGCAGTGCGGGGACAGGGGTGGCCAAAAACATTCAGTACTTC; CDR3: CSAGTGVAKNIQYF; V: TRBV20-1; size: many; J: TRBJ2-4; D: TRBD1
DNA: TGTGCCAGCAGCCTCCAACCGGGCAGGGCAGATAATGCTTTCTTT; CDR3: CASSLQPGRADNAFF; V: TRBV3-1; size: many; J: TRBJ1-1; D: NA
DNA: TGTGCCAGCAGTGGGACTCCCGTTGGCTACAATGAGCAGTTCTTC; CDR3: CASSGTPVGYNEQFF; V: TRBV2; size: many; J: TRBJ2-1; D: NA
DNA: TGTGCCAGCAGTTTTGAAAACACGGACTCCTACGAGCAGTACTTC; CDR3: CASSFENTDSYEQYF; V: TRBV13; size: NA; J: TRBJ2-7; D: NA
DNA: TGTGCCAGCAGCATGAGACAGAGGAACACTGAAGCTTTCTTT; CDR3: CASSMRQRNTEAFF; V: TRBV2; size: many; J: TRBJ1-1; D: NA
DNA: TGTGCCAGCAGCCAAGCTCTAGGGACCGACTATGGCTACACCTTC; CDR3: CASSQALGTDYGYTF; V: TRBV4-2; size: few; J: TRBJ1-2; D: NA
DNA: TGCGCCAGCAGCTTCGGTGGACTGGCGCGCCAAGAGACCCAGTACTTC; CDR3: CASSFGGLARQETQYF; V: TRBV5-1; size: few; J: TRBJ2-5; D: NA
DNA: TGTGCCACCAGTGACCCCGGCGGATACTATGGCTACACCTTC; CDR3: CATSDPGGYYGYTF; V: TRBV24-1; size: many; J: TRBJ1-2; D: NA
DNA: TGCAGTGCCAACCCCCGGCTTCAGTACTTC; CDR3: CSANPRLQYF; V: TRBV20-1; size: many; J: TRBJ2-4; D: NA
DNA: TGTGCCTGGAGTGGCAGGGGATGGTATGGCTACACCTTC; CDR3: CAWSGRGWYGYTF; V: TRBV30; size: NA; J: TRBJ1-2; D: NA
DNA: TGTGCCTGGAGTACAGGGTCTGGATATGGCTACACCTTC; CDR3: CAWSTGSGYGYTF; V: TRBV30; size: many; J: TRBJ1-2; D: NA
DNA: TGCAGCGTTGAGACTAGCCGCACAGATACGCAGTATTTT; CDR3: CSVETSRTDTQYF; V: TRBV29-1; size: NA; J: TRBJ2-3; D: TRBD2